This TCR beta chain was captured by sequencing in a study of radiotherapy plus CTLA-4 blockade in lung cancer. Overall study context: Objective response rate was around 19%; disease control rate, around 33%. Overall study results and limits: With interferon-beta, early dynamics of blood T cell clones were reported to best predict response. TCR clones from tumors expanded in blood after radiotherapy plus ipilimumab.

TCRdb's table, derived via immunoSEQ multiplex PCR, lists solely in-frame clones and lacks some. Found here are 35,000 to 40,000 clones, around 86% of them singletons; the top ten hold roughly 23%. As concerns this clone: Its cognate antigen is unknown.

The CDR3 covers 15 residues. V was shortened by 6 bases and J by 1 base, with 15 bases between the two germline ends. CDR1 MNHEY and CDR2 SMNVEV come from the germline V gene (reference sequence). The clonotype was recovered from a human donor with non-small cell lung cancer whose response to radiotherapy plus ipilimumab could not be evaluated. Sequencing was performed on peripheral blood, taken from a patient treated with radiotherapy plus ipilimumab. The chain employs TRBV27 and TRBJ1-2; tentatively, D is TRBD1 (5 bases). CDR3 residues: CASSITGIFNYGYTF. In nucleotides, the CDR3 is TGTGCCAGCAGCATCACAGGCATTTTTAACTATGGCTACACCTTC.